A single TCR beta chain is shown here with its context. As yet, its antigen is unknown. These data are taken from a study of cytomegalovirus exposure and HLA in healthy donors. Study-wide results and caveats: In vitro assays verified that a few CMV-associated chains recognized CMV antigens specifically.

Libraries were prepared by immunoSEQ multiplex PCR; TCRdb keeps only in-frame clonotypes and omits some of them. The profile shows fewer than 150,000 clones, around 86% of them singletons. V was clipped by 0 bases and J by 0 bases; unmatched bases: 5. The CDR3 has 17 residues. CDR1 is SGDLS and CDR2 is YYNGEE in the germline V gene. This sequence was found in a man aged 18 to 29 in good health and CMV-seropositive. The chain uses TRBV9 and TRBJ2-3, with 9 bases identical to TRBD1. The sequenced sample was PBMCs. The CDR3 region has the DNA TGTGCCAGCAGCGTAGGGGACAGGGTGGTTAGCACAGATACGCAGTATTTT. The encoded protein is CASSVGDRVVSTDTQYF. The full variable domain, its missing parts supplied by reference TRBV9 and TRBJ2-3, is DSGVTQTPKHLITATGQRVTLRCSPRSGDLSVYWYQQSLDQGLQFLIQYYNGEERAKGNILERFSAQQFPDLHSELNLSSLELGDSALYFCASSVGDRVVSTDTQYFGPGTRLTVL.